The rows below give T cell receptor beta chains drawn from one sample of a study of T cell repertoires in ileal Crohn's disease. TCRdb keeps only in-frame clones here, not all; method: immunoSEQ multiplex PCR. The profile shows approximately 5,000 clones, 95% of them singletons. The sequenced material came from ileal tissue. These receptor sequences come from an adult with Crohn's disease. CDR3s include the opening cysteine and the closing phenylalanine or tryptophan. The order of the fields is V gene, clone size, J gene, D gene, CDR3 DNA, CDR3 protein. The D gene is left open where the match is weak. Not every row has a clone size; where given, it reads once, few, many or a size class.

v_gene: TRBV9; abundance: -; j_gene: TRBJ2-1; d_gene: TRBD2; CDR3nt: TGTGCCAGCAGCCCCCGGGGGAGCGGGGTGCCGCAAACGAGCTCCTACAATGAGCAGTTCTTC; CDR3aa: CASSPRGSGVPQTSSYNEQFF
v_gene: TRBV4-3; abundance: -; j_gene: TRBJ2-7; d_gene: TRBD1; CDR3nt: TGCGCCAGCAGCCCTGGACAGGGTTTTTCCAACGAGCAGTACTTC; CDR3aa: CASSPGQGFSNEQYF
v_gene: TRBV7-2; abundance: -; j_gene: TRBJ1-4; d_gene: TRBD1; CDR3nt: TGTGCCAGCAGCCCACAGGGGTCTAATGAAAAACTGTTTTTT; CDR3aa: CASSPQGSNEKLFF
v_gene: TRBV4-2; abundance: -; j_gene: TRBJ1-5; d_gene: TRBD1; CDR3nt: TGTGCCAGCAGCCAAGGATCCGGGACAGGGGAATTCCAGCCCCAGCATTTT; CDR3aa: CASSQGSGTGEFQPQHF
v_gene: TRBV28; abundance: -; j_gene: TRBJ2-7; d_gene: -; CDR3nt: TGTGCCAGCAGTCCCCCATTCTACGAGCAGTACTTC; CDR3aa: CASSPPFYEQYF
v_gene: TRBV9; abundance: -; j_gene: TRBJ1-1; d_gene: -; CDR3nt: TGTGCCAGCAGCCCCAGACCAGAGGGTTGGACTGAAGCTTTCTTT; CDR3aa: CASSPRPEGWTEAFF
v_gene: TRBV18; abundance: -; j_gene: TRBJ1-1; d_gene: TRBD1; CDR3nt: TGTGCCAGCTCACCCCCGGACAGGGGCGGAACTTTCTTT; CDR3aa: CASSPPDRGGTFF
v_gene: TRBV30; abundance: -; j_gene: TRBJ2-3; d_gene: TRBD2; CDR3nt: TGTGCCTCTAGTACTAGCGGATCAGGTACGCAGTATTTT; CDR3aa: CASSTSGSGTQYF
v_gene: TRBV27; abundance: -; j_gene: TRBJ1-5; d_gene: TRBD1; CDR3nt: TGTGCCAGCAGTTACGGGACAGGGTACAATCAGCCCCAGCATTTT; CDR3aa: CASSYGTGYNQPQHF
v_gene: TRBV27; abundance: -; j_gene: TRBJ2-7; d_gene: TRBD1; CDR3nt: TGTGCCAGCAGTTTTTTCCCGACAGGGACGGGAACCTACGAGCAGTACTTC; CDR3aa: CASSFFPTGTGTYEQYF
v_gene: TRBV11-1; abundance: -; j_gene: TRBJ2-7; d_gene: -; CDR3nt: TGTGCCAGCAGTCCTAGCTCCTACGAGCAGTACTTC; CDR3aa: CASSPSSYEQYF
v_gene: TRBV2; abundance: -; j_gene: TRBJ1-4; d_gene: -; CDR3nt: TGTGCCAGCAGTGCCAGTACAGGGTCGATCGAAAAACTGTTTTTT; CDR3aa: CASSASTGSIEKLFF
v_gene: TRBV15; abundance: -; j_gene: TRBJ2-2; d_gene: -; CDR3nt: TGTGCCACCAGAGGGGTGGGGTACACCGGGGAGCTGTTTTTT; CDR3aa: CATRGVGYTGELFF
v_gene: TRBV6-1; abundance: -; j_gene: TRBJ1-5; d_gene: TRBD1; CDR3nt: TGTGCCAGCAGTTCTAGACAGGGGGGAAATCAGCCCCAGCATTTT; CDR3aa: CASSSRQGGNQPQHF
v_gene: TRBV28; abundance: -; j_gene: TRBJ2-7; d_gene: -; CDR3nt: TGTGCCAGCAGGAAACAGGAGCTCGAGCAGTACTTC; CDR3aa: CASRKQELEQYF
v_gene: TRBV5-1; abundance: -; j_gene: TRBJ1-4; d_gene: -; CDR3nt: TGCGCCAGCAGCTTGGAGGGGCAGAGTAATGAAAAACTGTTTTTT; CDR3aa: CASSLEGQSNEKLFF
v_gene: TRBV19; abundance: -; j_gene: TRBJ1-3; d_gene: -; CDR3nt: TGTGCCGATCCCCTCCCAGGGTTTGGGAGAAACACCATATATTTT; CDR3aa: CADPLPGFGRNTIYF
v_gene: TRBV9; abundance: -; j_gene: TRBJ2-5; d_gene: TRBD1; CDR3nt: TGTGCCAGCAGCCCTTCGGACAGGGCCCCTTGGGAGACCCAGTACTTC; CDR3aa: CASSPSDRAPWETQYF
v_gene: TRBV19; abundance: -; j_gene: TRBJ2-6; d_gene: -; CDR3nt: TGTGCCAGTAGTATTACGGGTTTGTACTCTGGGGCCAACGTCCTGACTTTC; CDR3aa: CASSITGLYSGANVLTF
v_gene: TRBV19; abundance: -; j_gene: TRBJ1-1; d_gene: -; CDR3nt: TGTGCCAGTAGTATCCTACCCCAGGGCGCGGGGACTGAAGCTTTCTTT; CDR3aa: CASSILPQGAGTEAFF
v_gene: TRBV7-6; abundance: few; j_gene: TRBJ1-2; d_gene: -; CDR3nt: TGTGCCAGCGGGGGGGCGGACTATGGCTACACCTTC; CDR3aa: CASGGADYGYTF
v_gene: TRBV28; abundance: -; j_gene: TRBJ1-5; d_gene: TRBD1; CDR3nt: TGTGCCAGCAGGCCCGGGACAGCCAATCAGCCCCAGCATTTT; CDR3aa: CASRPGTANQPQHF
v_gene: TRBV28; abundance: once; j_gene: TRBJ2-7; d_gene: TRBD2; CDR3nt: TGTGCCAGCAGAGCGGGGGCCTACGAGCAGTACTTC; CDR3aa: CASRAGAYEQYF
v_gene: TRBV5-1; abundance: -; j_gene: TRBJ2-5; d_gene: TRBD2; CDR3nt: TGCGCCAGCAGCTTCACTGCGGGTCCTAGCGGGGGGGCCGGAGAGACCCAGTACTTC; CDR3aa: CASSFTAGPSGGAGETQYF
v_gene: TRBV23-1; abundance: -; j_gene: TRBJ2-3; d_gene: -; CDR3nt: TGCGCCAGCAGTGAAGCCGGGCCTAGGGGCGCAGATACGCAGTATTTT; CDR3aa: CASSEAGPRGADTQYF
v_gene: TRBV11-3; abundance: -; j_gene: TRBJ2-1; d_gene: -; CDR3nt: TGTGCCAGCAGCTTAGGGGCAGGGGTCCATGAGCAGTTCTTC; CDR3aa: CASSLGAGVHEQFF
v_gene: TRBV11-1; abundance: -; j_gene: TRBJ1-6; d_gene: -; CDR3nt: TGTGCCAGCAGCCAGACCAGGGAAACACCCCTCCACTTT; CDR3aa: CASSQTRETPLHF
v_gene: TRBV4-1; abundance: -; j_gene: TRBJ2-2; d_gene: TRBD1; CDR3nt: TGCGCCAGCAGCCAACTTCTACAGGGGAATCGGGCCGGGGAGCTGTTTTTT; CDR3aa: CASSQLLQGNRAGELFF
v_gene: TRBV5-1; abundance: -; j_gene: TRBJ1-1; d_gene: -; CDR3nt: TGCGCCAGCAGCTTGGGTCGGAACACTGAAGCTTTCTTT; CDR3aa: CASSLGRNTEAFF
v_gene: TRBV18; abundance: -; j_gene: TRBJ2-7; d_gene: TRBD2; CDR3nt: TGTGCCAGCTCACCAATCCCGGGAGGTACTTACGAGCAGTACTTC; CDR3aa: CASSPIPGGTYEQYF
v_gene: TRBV10-3; abundance: -; j_gene: TRBJ2-5; d_gene: -; CDR3nt: TGTGCCATCAGTGGTCAGGGCCAAGAGACCCAGTACTTC; CDR3aa: CAISGQGQETQYF
v_gene: TRBV28; abundance: -; j_gene: TRBJ2-6; d_gene: -; CDR3nt: TGTGCCAGCAGTCAGGGATCTGGGGCCAACGTCCTGACTTTC; CDR3aa: CASSQGSGANVLTF
v_gene: TRBV6-5; abundance: -; j_gene: TRBJ2-7; d_gene: TRBD1; CDR3nt: TGTGCCACCTCCTCGGACAGGGGTACTTACGAGCAGTACTTC; CDR3aa: CATSSDRGTYEQYF
v_gene: TRBV9; abundance: once; j_gene: TRBJ2-5; d_gene: TRBD2; CDR3nt: TGTGCCAGCAGCGTATTTAGCGGGGGGGCCGTGGAGACCCAGTACTTC; CDR3aa: CASSVFSGGAVETQYF
v_gene: TRBV10-3; abundance: -; j_gene: TRBJ1-2; d_gene: TRBD1; CDR3nt: TGTGCCATCAGTGGGGCAGGGGGCTATGGCTACACCTTC; CDR3aa: CAISGAGGYGYTF
v_gene: TRBV7-9; abundance: -; j_gene: TRBJ2-3; d_gene: TRBD1; CDR3nt: TGTGCCAGCAGTCCAGGGGACAGGGCCACCACAGATACGCAGTATTTT; CDR3aa: CASSPGDRATTDTQYF
v_gene: TRBV5-6; abundance: -; j_gene: TRBJ2-7; d_gene: -; CDR3nt: TGTGCCAGCAGTGGGGCGAAGGGGTTCCCCTACGAGCAGTACTTC; CDR3aa: CASSGAKGFPYEQYF
v_gene: TRBV9; abundance: -; j_gene: TRBJ2-2; d_gene: -; CDR3nt: TGTGCCAGCAGCCCTATCACCGGGGAGCTGTTTTTT; CDR3aa: CASSPITGELFF
v_gene: TRBV29-1; abundance: -; j_gene: TRBJ2-1; d_gene: -; CDR3nt: TGCAGCGTTGGACAGTTGACGATTCCCGCCTACAATGAGCAGTTCTTC; CDR3aa: CSVGQLTIPAYNEQFF
v_gene: TRBV27; abundance: -; j_gene: TRBJ1-5; d_gene: -; CDR3nt: TGTGCCAGCCGCAGTTGGACTGGGGGCCCCAATCAGCCCCAGCATTTT; CDR3aa: CASRSWTGGPNQPQHF
v_gene: TRBV5-1; abundance: -; j_gene: TRBJ1-1; d_gene: TRBD1; CDR3nt: TGCGCCAGCAGCTCTGGACAGGGAAATTGGAACACTGAAGCTTTCTTT; CDR3aa: CASSSGQGNWNTEAFF
v_gene: TRBV6-5; abundance: -; j_gene: TRBJ1-2; d_gene: -; CDR3nt: TGTGCCAGCAAAGCGCGGAGTCGTGGCTACACCTTC; CDR3aa: CASKARSRGYTF
v_gene: TRBV6-5; abundance: -; j_gene: TRBJ1-2; d_gene: TRBD1; CDR3nt: TGTGCCAGCAGGCAACAGGGGGACTATGGCTACACCTTC; CDR3aa: CASRQQGDYGYTF
v_gene: TRBV11-2; abundance: -; j_gene: TRBJ2-3; d_gene: TRBD2; CDR3nt: TGTGCCAGCAGCTGGGATAGCGGGGGGGCCTTGGTTACGCAGTATTTT; CDR3aa: CASSWDSGGALVTQYF
v_gene: TRBV4-3; abundance: -; j_gene: TRBJ2-3; d_gene: TRBD1; CDR3nt: TGCGCCAGCAGCCAAGCCCAACAAAACAGGGGTGGAGGGTATTTT; CDR3aa: CASSQAQQNRGGGYF
v_gene: TRBV9; abundance: -; j_gene: TRBJ1-1; d_gene: -; CDR3nt: TGTGCCAGCAGCGTAGCTGGGGGGTTTGGTGAAGCTTTCTTT; CDR3aa: CASSVAGGFGEAFF
v_gene: TRBV19; abundance: once; j_gene: TRBJ2-7; d_gene: -; CDR3nt: TGTGCCAGTAGATCGGCCGTCTCGGGAGCCTACGAGCAGTACTTC; CDR3aa: CASRSAVSGAYEQYF
v_gene: TRBV28; abundance: -; j_gene: TRBJ1-2; d_gene: -; CDR3nt: TGTGCCAGCAGTTTAGGCATTATCACTAACTATGGCTACACCTTC; CDR3aa: CASSLGIITNYGYTF
v_gene: TRBV5-1; abundance: -; j_gene: TRBJ1-1; d_gene: -; CDR3nt: TGCGCCAGCAGCTTGGGGGGGCGGACTGAAGCTTTCTTT; CDR3aa: CASSLGGRTEAFF
v_gene: TRBV5-1; abundance: -; j_gene: TRBJ2-7; d_gene: TRBD1; CDR3nt: TGCGCCAGCAGCGTGCAGGGGGAGTCCTACGAGCAGTACTTC; CDR3aa: CASSVQGESYEQYF
v_gene: TRBV4-3; abundance: -; j_gene: TRBJ2-5; d_gene: TRBD2; CDR3nt: TGCGCCAGCAGCCTCTCCTTACGGACTAGCGGGCAAGAGACCCAGTACTTC; CDR3aa: CASSLSLRTSGQETQYF